Following are 18 T cell receptor beta chains from one sample sequenced in a study of PD-1 blockade in classical Hodgkin lymphoma (dated by TCRdb to about 2020). The intended sense of this specimen's time point label: cycle 1 day 1 (C1D1), immediately before nivolumab initiation. Every trial patient had relapsed after autologous stem cell transplantation, and cohorts A, B and C differed in prior brentuximab vedotin exposure. Library method: the immunoSEQ multiplex PCR assay. TCRdb carries this immuneACCESS record with in-frame sequences only. Its versions omit some clonotypes, under half of them owing to an unresolved V gene in the studies checked, with the rest unexplained. This sample is represented by 41,000 or so clones; 76% of them were singletons. Of the sample, approximately 20% falls within the top ten clones. This sample comprised peripheral blood mononuclear cells (PBMCs), obtained at baseline. These receptors came from a human donor with classical Hodgkin lymphoma.

The chain has TRBV19 and TRBJ1-2, with 11 bases aligning to TRBD1. Germline V gives CDR1 LNHDA, CDR2 SQIVND (reference sequence). With V trimmed by 5 bases and J by 4 bases, 6 bases remained unmatched. The CDR3 has 15 residues. The CDR3 is CASSPRGQGAYGYTF. DNA for the CDR3: TGTGCCAGTAGTCCTCGCGGACAGGGGGCCTATGGCTACACCTTC.

V is TRBV28 and J is TRBJ1-1; possible D gene TRBD1, 5 bases. Germline CDR1 reads MDHEN; CDR2 reads SYDVKM. CDR3 size: 13 residues. V was pared by 5 bases and J by 8 bases, with 15 bases between. CDR3 coding DNA: TGTGCCAGCAGTCCCCGCGACAGAGCCGAAGCTTTCTTT. Protein sequence: CASSPRDRAEAFF.

The chain recombines TRBV7-7 with TRBJ2-5; D is unresolved. The germline V and J ends were trimmed by 1 base and 1 base, with 4 bases remaining between them. Germline V gene data show CDR1 as SSHAT and CDR2 as FNYEAQ (reference sequence). The CDR3 totals 13 residues. CDR3 nucleotides: TGTGCCAGCAGCTTAGGGATCCAAGAGACCCAGTACTTC. Protein sequence: CASSLGIQETQYF.

This chain connects TRBV9 to TRBJ1-2, with TRBD1 identical over 9 bases. CDR3 length equals 15 residues. Germline V gives CDR1 SGDLS, CDR2 YYNGEE. With 6 bases clipped from V and 6 bases from J, the junction kept 12 bases outside the gene matches. The CDR3 protein is CASNPNYRDRDGYTF. CDR3 nucleotide sequence: TGTGCCAGCAATCCAAATTACCGGGACAGGGATGGCTACACCTTC.

CDR3 loop: CASSFNMRGYTF. The CDR3 nucleotides are TGTGCCAGCAGCTTCAACATGCGAGGCTACACCTTC. This chain joins TRBV11-3 and TRBJ1-2; no clear D. This CDR3 contains 12 residues. V lost 3 bases to trimming and J lost 8 bases, with 10 bases between them. The V gene's germline CDR1 is SGHNT and CDR2 YENEEA.

In its sample, this clone was seen a few times. V and J are TRBV30 and TRBJ1-1, with 10 bases aligning to TRBD1. This CDR3 spans 14 amino acids. Germline CDR1 GTSNPN, CDR2 SVGIG (reference sequence). V was clipped by 2 bases and J by 4 bases; unmatched bases: 4. Here the CDR3 reads CAWSLGQGFTEAFF. In DNA, the CDR3 is TGTGCCTGGAGTTTGGGACAGGGGTTCACTGAAGCTTTCTTT.

The rearrangement uses TRBV18 and TRBJ2-3; TRBD2 agrees at 9 bases. In germline, CDR1 is KGHSH, CDR2 LQKENI. The junction had 5 bases not matched to a gene; V was cut back by 0 bases and J by 4 bases. The CDR3 runs to 16 residues. CDR3 residues: CASSPPLAGRADTQYF. The CDR3 DNA reads as TGTGCCAGCTCACCACCCCTAGCGGGACGGGCAGATACGCAGTATTTT. The full variable domain, its missing parts supplied by reference TRBV18 and TRBJ2-3, is NAGVMQNPRHLVRRRGQEARLRCSPMKGHSHVYWYRQLPEEGLKFMVYLQKENIIDESGMPKERFSAEFPKEGPSILRIQQVVRGDSAAYFCASSPPLAGRADTQYFGPGTRLTVL.

This clone occurred once. The junction and the germline gene differ at one end; a read error may be behind it. The chain recombines TRBV18 with TRBJ1-5, with D perhaps TRBD1 (5 bases). This CDR3 is built from 15 residues. The germline V gene has CDR1 KGHSH and CDR2 LQKENI. The CDR3 reads CASPPLGGGNQPQHF. CDR3 in DNA: TGTGCCAGCCCACCACTTGGAGGGGGCAATCAGCCCCAGCATTTT. Full variable domain (remainder filled in from reference TRBV18 and TRBJ1-5): NAGVMQNPRHLVRRRGQEARLRCSPMKGHSHVYWYRQLPEEGLKFMVYLQKENIIDESGMPKERFSAEFPKEGPSILRIQQVVRGDSAAYFCASPPLGGGNQPQHFGDGTRLSIL.

The table lists this clone with a few counts. The rearrangement uses TRBV29-1 and TRBJ2-2, with D perhaps TRBD2 (6 bases). Trimming cost V 2 bases and J 4 bases, with 8 bases left between them. The CDR3 is 13 amino acids. Looked up from germline, CDR1 is SQVTM and CDR2 is ANQGSEA. CDR3 sequence reads: CSVERGGTGELFF. CDR3 nucleotides: TGCAGCGTTGAAAGGGGAGGCACCGGGGAGCTGTTTTTT.

V gene TRBV30 combines with J gene TRBJ1-1; D is unclear. The V gene lost 3 bases and the J gene lost 1 base, with 18 bases spanning the gap. The CDR3 spans 16 residues. Per germline, CDR1 GTSNPN and CDR2 SVGIG (reference sequence). The DNA of the CDR3 is TGTGCCTGGAGGGGCAGGCTAAGAGCAGGGAACACTGAAGCTTTCTTT. Amino acid sequence: CAWRGRLRAGNTEAFF.

This clone was seen more than once but under ten times. The chain uses TRBV6-4 and TRBJ1-1; no firm D call. The V gene lost 4 bases and the J gene lost 1 base, with 7 bases spanning the gap. CDR1 and CDR2 from the germline V gene are MRHNA and SNTAGT. The CDR3 has 13 residues. In DNA, the CDR3 is TGTGCCAGCAGTGCAACCGGGAACACTGAAGCTTTCTTT. This gives the protein CASSATGNTEAFF.

This sequence joins TRBV7-2 and TRBJ2-6, with a weak D call TRBD1 (6 bases). Trimming shortened V by 1 base and J by 0 bases, and 10 bases separated the two germline ends. Germline V gene sequence: CDR1 SGHTA, CDR2 FQGNSA. The CDR3 has 17 amino acids. DNA for the CDR3: TGTGCCAGCAGCTTAGGGGTCAGGGGCTCTGGGGCCAACGTCCTGACTTTC. It translates to CASSLGVRGSGANVLTF.

The V and J genes are TRBV9 and TRBJ2-1; D ambiguous. Trimming took off 3 bases at V and 10 bases at J, with 14 bases between the two ends. Germline V gene lookup returns CDR1 SGDLS and CDR2 YYNGEE. The CDR3 covers 13 residues. The CDR3 protein is CASSAYQRDEQFF. DNA for the CDR3: TGTGCCAGCAGCGCCTACCAGAGAGACGAGCAGTTCTTC.

The table lists this clone with a few counts. The chain has TRBV6-1 and TRBJ2-5; D might be TRBD1 (5 bases). CDR1 is MNHNS, CDR2 SASEGT, per germline. V lost 4 bases and J lost 5, with 14 bases in between. This CDR3 has 14 residues. CDR3 sequence reads: CASSVLRVRETQYF. In nucleotides, the CDR3 is TGTGCCAGCAGTGTCCTCAGGGTAAGGGAGACCCAGTACTTC.

The gene calls are TRBV19 and TRBJ1-2; unclear D gene. V lost 8 bases, J lost 2 bases, and 12 bases lay in between. CDR1 LNHDA and CDR2 SQIVND come from the germline V gene (reference sequence). The CDR3 has 13 amino acids. In DNA, the CDR3 is TGTGCCAGTTTACGGGGTGGGAACTATGGCTACACCTTC. This sequence encodes CASLRGGNYGYTF.

The chain couples TRBV30 to TRBJ1-5; D gene ambiguous. The ends were cut back, 3 bases at V and 0 bases at J, with 6 bases in the middle. Germline V lookup: CDR1 GTSNPN, CDR2 SVGIG (reference sequence). This CDR3 is 13 amino acids long. CDR3 nucleotides: TGTGCCTGGAGGCCCGATAGCAATCAGCCCCAGCATTTT. Translated: CAWRPDSNQPQHF.

The J gene is TRBJ2-7, the V gene TRBV5-6; 7 nucleotides align to TRBD1. Germline values: CDR1 SGHDT, CDR2 YYEEEE. The CDR3 has 14 amino acids. The ends lost 4 bases at V and 0 bases at J; junction bases unmatched: 4. The DNA of the CDR3 is TGTGCCAGCAGCCGCAGGGGGACCTCCTACGAGCAGTACTTC. It translates to CASSRRGTSYEQYF.

CDR3 DNA sequence: TGTGCCAGCAGTGAAAGGGGGGCAGGACTCTCTAGAGGCTACACCTTC. Encoded protein: CASSERGAGLSRGYTF. The chain uses TRBV2 and TRBJ1-2; a possible D gene is TRBD1 (6 bases). CDR3 length equals 16 residues. Germline V gives CDR1 SNHLY, CDR2 FYNNEI. V was shortened by 2 bases and J by 8 bases, with 21 bases between the two germline ends.